This T cell receptor (beta chain) was identified during a study of blood T cell repertoires in COVID-19. Across the study: COVID-19 samples from acute and convalescent phases originated in the United States, Italy and Spain. T cells, B-cell-depleted T cells, or PBMCs supplied cDNA or gDNA.

Participants were aged 18 to 89 years from about two dozen US areas. Only in-frame clones appear in the TCRdb table, and some are missing; sequencing was by immunoSEQ multiplex PCR. This sample has 350,000 to 400,000 clones; over 75% occur once, and the top ten carry roughly 2%. This CDR3 has 16 residues. Germline values: CDR1 SGHKS, CDR2 YYEKEE (reference sequence). V lost 4 bases and J lost 3, with 17 bases in between. This clonotype was sampled from a middle-aged man in a cohort exposed to, infected with or recovered from COVID-19 (not recorded which). V and J are TRBV5-5 and TRBJ1-5; D may be TRBD1 (6 bases). The sequencing sample was made of PBMCs or T cells enriched from blood (not recorded which). CDR3 in amino acids: CASSPHPNRVNQPQHF. DNA for the CDR3: TGTGCCAGCAGCCCGCACCCCAACAGGGTCAATCAGCCCCAGCATTTT.